This T cell receptor (beta chain) was identified during a study of naive and memory T cell subsets. This clonotype was seen a handful of times. Two oligonucleotides, mixed equimolar, formed the beta constant-region primer covering TRBC1 and TRBC2. TCRdb re-called the UMI-ligation and nested PCR reads through MiXCR, storing one row per CDR3 protein. The sample lists some 100,000 distinct CDR3 sequences; 6% to 7.5% were seen once. This CDR3 comprises 13 residues. Trimming stripped 0 bases from V and 5 bases from J, with 8 bases between. Germline V CDR1 and CDR2: SGDLS, YYNGEE. The clonotype was recovered from a human donor in good health. Sequencing was performed on central memory CD4+ T cells from blood. The chain combines TRBV9 with TRBJ1-1; D unresolved. The CDR3 spells CASSVVDRTEAFF. The CDR3 bases are TGTGCCAGCAGCGTAGTGGATCGAACTGAAGCTTTCTTT.